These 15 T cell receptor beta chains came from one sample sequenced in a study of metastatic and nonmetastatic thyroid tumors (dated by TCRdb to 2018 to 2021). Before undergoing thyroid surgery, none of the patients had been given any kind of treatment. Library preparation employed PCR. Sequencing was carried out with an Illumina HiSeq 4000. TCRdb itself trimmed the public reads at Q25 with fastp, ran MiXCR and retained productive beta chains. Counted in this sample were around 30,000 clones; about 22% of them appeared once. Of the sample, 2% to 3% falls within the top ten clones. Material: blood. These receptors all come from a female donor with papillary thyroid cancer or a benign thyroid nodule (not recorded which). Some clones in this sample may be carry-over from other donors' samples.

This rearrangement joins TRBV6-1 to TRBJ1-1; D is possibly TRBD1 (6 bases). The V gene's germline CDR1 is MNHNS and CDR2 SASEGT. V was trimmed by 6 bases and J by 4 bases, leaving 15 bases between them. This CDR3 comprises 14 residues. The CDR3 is CASSSTGSFTEAFF. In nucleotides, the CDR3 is TGTGCCAGCAGCTCAACAGGGTCGTTCACTGAAGCTTTCTTT.

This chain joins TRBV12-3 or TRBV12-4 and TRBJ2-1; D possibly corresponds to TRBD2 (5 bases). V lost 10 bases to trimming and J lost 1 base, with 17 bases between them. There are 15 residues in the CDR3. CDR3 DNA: TGTGCCATCAGCAACGGGGTCAATTCCTACAATGAGCAGTTCTTC. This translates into CAISNGVNSYNEQFF.

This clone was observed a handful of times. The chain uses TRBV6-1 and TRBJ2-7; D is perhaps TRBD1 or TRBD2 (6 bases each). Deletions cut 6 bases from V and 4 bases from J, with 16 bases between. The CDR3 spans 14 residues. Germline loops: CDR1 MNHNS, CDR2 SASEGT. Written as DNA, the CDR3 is TGTGCCAGCAGGAGGGGGGTATGGCCATACGAGCAGTACTTC. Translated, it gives CASRRGVWPYEQYF.

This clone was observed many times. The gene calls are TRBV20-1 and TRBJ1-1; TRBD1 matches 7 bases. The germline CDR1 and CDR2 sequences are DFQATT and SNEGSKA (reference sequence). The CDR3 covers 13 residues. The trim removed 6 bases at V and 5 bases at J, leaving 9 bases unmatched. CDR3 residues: CSAPDRDVTEAFF. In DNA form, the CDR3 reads TGCAGTGCGCCAGACAGGGATGTGACTGAAGCTTTCTTT.

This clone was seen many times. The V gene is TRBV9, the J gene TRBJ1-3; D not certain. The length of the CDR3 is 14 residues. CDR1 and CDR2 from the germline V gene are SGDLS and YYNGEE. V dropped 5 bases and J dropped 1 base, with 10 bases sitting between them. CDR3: CASSPTDSGNTIYF. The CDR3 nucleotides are TGTGCCAGCAGTCCAACAGATTCTGGAAACACCATATATTTT.

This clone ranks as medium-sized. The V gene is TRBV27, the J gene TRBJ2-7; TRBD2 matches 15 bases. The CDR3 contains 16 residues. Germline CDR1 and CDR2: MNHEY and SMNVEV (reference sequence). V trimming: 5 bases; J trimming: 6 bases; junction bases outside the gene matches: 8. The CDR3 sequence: CASSPGLAGGRFEQYF. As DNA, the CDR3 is TGTGCCAGCAGTCCGGGACTAGCGGGAGGTCGGTTCGAGCAGTACTTC.

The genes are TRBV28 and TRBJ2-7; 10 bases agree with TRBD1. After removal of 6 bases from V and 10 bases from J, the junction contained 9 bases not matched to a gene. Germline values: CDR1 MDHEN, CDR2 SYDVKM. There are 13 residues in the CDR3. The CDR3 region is CASSGQGDYGQYF. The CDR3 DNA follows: TGTGCCAGCAGCGGACAGGGGGACTACGGTCAGTACTTC.

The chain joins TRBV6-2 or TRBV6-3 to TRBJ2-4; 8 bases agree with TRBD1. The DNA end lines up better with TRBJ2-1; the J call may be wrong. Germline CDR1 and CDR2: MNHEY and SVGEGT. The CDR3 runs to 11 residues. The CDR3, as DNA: TGTGCCAGCACCCCAGGGGGCAAGCAGTTCTTC. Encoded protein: CASTPGGKQFF.

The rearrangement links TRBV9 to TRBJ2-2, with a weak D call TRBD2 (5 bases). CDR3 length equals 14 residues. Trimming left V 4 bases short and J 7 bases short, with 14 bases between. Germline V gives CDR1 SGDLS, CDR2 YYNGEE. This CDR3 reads CASSPAVGVGELFF. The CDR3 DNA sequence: TGTGCCAGCAGCCCAGCGGTGGGTGTCGGGGAGCTGTTTTTT.

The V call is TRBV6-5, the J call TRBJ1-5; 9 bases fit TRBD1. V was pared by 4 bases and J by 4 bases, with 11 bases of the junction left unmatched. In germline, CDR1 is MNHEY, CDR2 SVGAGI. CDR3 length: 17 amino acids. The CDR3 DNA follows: TGTGCCAGCAGTTCTAAATACGGACAGGGGATGAATCAGCCCCAGCATTTT. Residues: CASSSKYGQGMNQPQHF.

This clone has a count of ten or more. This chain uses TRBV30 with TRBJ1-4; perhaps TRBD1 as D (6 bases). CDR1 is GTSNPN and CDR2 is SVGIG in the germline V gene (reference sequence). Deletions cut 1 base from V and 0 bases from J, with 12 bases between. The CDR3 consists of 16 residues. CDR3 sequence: CAWSEPTGTTNEKLFF. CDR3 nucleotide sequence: TGTGCCTGGAGTGAACCAACAGGGACAACTAATGAAAAACTGTTTTTT.

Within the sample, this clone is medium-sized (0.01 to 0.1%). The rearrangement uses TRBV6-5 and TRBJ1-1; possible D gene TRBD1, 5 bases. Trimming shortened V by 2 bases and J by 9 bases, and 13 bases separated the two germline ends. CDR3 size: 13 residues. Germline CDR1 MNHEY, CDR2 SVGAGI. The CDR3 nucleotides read TGTGCCAGCAGTTACAGGGGAGATAAGAAAGCTTTCTTT. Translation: CASSYRGDKKAFF.

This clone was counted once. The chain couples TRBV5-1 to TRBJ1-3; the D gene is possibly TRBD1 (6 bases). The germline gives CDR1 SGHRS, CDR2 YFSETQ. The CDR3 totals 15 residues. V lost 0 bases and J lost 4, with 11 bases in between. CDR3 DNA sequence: TGCGCCAGCAGCTTGGAGGGGGTAGAGGGAAACACCATATATTTT. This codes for CASSLEGVEGNTIYF.

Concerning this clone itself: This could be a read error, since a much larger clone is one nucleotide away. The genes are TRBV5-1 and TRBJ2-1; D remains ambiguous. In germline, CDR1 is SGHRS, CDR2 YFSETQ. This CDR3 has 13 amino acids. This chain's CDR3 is CASSFQAVTEQLF. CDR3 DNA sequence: TGCGCCAGCAGCTTTCAGGCGGTTACTGAGCAGCTCTTC.

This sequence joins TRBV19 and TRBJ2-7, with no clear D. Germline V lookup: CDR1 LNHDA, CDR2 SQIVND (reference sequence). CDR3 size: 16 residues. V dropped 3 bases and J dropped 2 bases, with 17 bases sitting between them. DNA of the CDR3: TGTGCCAGTAGTATCTGTCGGAGAGACGAGGCCTACGAGCAGTACTTC. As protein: CASSICRRDEAYEQYF.